This paragraph reports one T cell receptor beta chain. No antigen is known for it. Nothing much larger sits one base from this clone, and base qualities are not available. The CDR3 regions of human TCRbeta chains were analyzed by immunosequencing. The paper's processing steps were these. TCRs in the repertoires were matched against a reference library of SARS-CoV-2-specific TCRs that had been generated with the MIRA antigen-specificity platform. Breadth was defined as the fraction of unique TCRs that were SARS-CoV-2-associated, and depth was defined as the fraction of total T cells that were SARS-CoV-2-associated. Using the MIRA data, every spike-specific TCR was mapped to the spike region that the TCR reacted to and assigned to either a CD4 or a CD8 class. Log10-transformed breadth and depth values were compared by one-way ANOVA with Sidak's multiple comparisons tests. This is the immuneACCESS table as TCRdb keeps it, with only in-frame sequences that have V and J called. A part of the clones is gone; compared with another copy, unresolved V genes explain less than half, and the rest is unexplained. V, J and clone size derive from that table, while D and trimming were established from the DNA sequence. Across this sample there are 130,000 to 150,000 clones, with approximately 94% seen only once. The ten largest make up approximately 2% of the sample.

Sample time point, as interpreted from the label and publication: baseline before first vaccination. The vaccinee samples were drawn from two UK trials, COV001 and COV002, one of which was a single-blind randomized controlled phase 2/3 trial testing AZD1222 (ChAdOx1 nCoV-19) in healthy adults. For TCRbeta chain sequencing, PBMC samples were collected from trial participants at day 0 and at day 28 after the second dose. This entry comes from a study of T cell responses to AZD1222 COVID-19 vaccine listed by TCRdb under 2021. Some background on the complete study: AZD1222 recipients given second doses at about 4 weeks or at about 12 weeks were pooled, since spike-specific TCR depth and breadth were not found to differ between the two schedules. A total of about 230 trial participants underwent TCR sequencing, of whom about 210 received two doses of AZD1222 and about 25 received two doses of the MenACWY control vaccine. Trial participants were enrolled by age into 18-55, 56-69 and 70-plus year subgroups, with 148, 28 and 57 TCR-sequenced participants respectively.

Study-level results and caveats: In the small 56-69-year group, the increase in depth fell short of significance, most likely because of low power. The vaccine-associated CD4 TCRs covered the entire spike protein, and the dominant responses fell in regions 160-218 and 743-854. Only six or seven AZD1222 recipients were SARS-CoV-2 seropositive at baseline, limiting conclusions about previously exposed vaccinees. Reportedly, almost half of the unique spike-specific TCRs recognized epitopes lying outside the regions that are mutated in the B.1.351 and B.1.1.7 variants. Spike-specific TCR breadth and depth rose significantly after two AZD1222 doses compared with day 0 and with MenACWY recipients. Most participants were white British and females outnumbered males, and the authors suggested that clonal diversity may have been underestimated. Because no day 14 peak-response samples were available, the repertoires could be characterized only after the peak T cell response.

The TCR comes from an adult in good health. This material consisted of peripheral blood, taken on day 0 of AZD1222 vaccination.

The CDR3 reads CASSPRTGVNYGYTF. The sequenced DNA is TGTGCCAGCAGCCCTCGGACAGGGGTTAACTATGGCTACACCTTC. The chain employs TRBV5-4 and TRBJ1-2; 9 bases in between match TRBD1. V lost 4 bases and J lost 1 base, and the count of bases not matched to a germline gene is 5. The germline V gene (reference sequence) gives CDR1 as SGHNT and CDR2 as YYREEE. From the cysteine through the phenylalanine, the CDR3 covers 15 amino acids. Only the CDR3 portion is preserved as DNA: 45 bases, with reading frame beginning at the first base.